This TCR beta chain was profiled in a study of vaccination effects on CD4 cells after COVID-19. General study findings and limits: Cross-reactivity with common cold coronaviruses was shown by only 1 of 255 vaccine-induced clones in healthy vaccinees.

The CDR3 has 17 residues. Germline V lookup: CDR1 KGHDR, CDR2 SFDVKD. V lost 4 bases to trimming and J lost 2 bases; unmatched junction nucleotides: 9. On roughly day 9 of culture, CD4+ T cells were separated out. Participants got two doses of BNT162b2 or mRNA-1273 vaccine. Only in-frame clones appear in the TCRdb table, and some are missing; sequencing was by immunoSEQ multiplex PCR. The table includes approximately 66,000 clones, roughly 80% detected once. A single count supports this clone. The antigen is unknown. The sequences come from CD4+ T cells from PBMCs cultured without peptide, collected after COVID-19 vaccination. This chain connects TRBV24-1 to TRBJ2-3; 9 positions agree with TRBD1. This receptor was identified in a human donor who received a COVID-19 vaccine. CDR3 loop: CATSDRRQGGFTDTQYF. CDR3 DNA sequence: TGTGCCACCAGTGACCGGAGACAGGGGGGCTTCACAGATACGCAGTATTTT.